Shown below are 4 T cell receptor beta chains from a single sample sequenced in a study of blood T cell repertoires in COVID-19. The assay was immunoSEQ multiplex PCR, and TCRdb's table has in-frame clones only and misses some. This sample has 150,000 to 200,000 clones, with less than 90% found just once. Sequenced sample: peripheral blood. The source is a man aged 60 to 75 with acute or convalescent COVID-19.

This clone was counted a single time. This chain joins TRBV11-2 and TRBJ2-7, with a tentative D call TRBD1 (6 bases). V lost 1 base, J lost 2 bases, and 12 bases lay in between. The CDR3 has 15 amino acids. Germline CDR1 SGHAT, CDR2 FQNNGV. DNA of the CDR3: TGTGCCAGCAGCTTAGCTCCAGGGGTAACCTACGAGCAGTACTTC. Translating it yields CASSLAPGVTYEQYF.

The chain recombines TRBV5-1 with TRBJ2-1, with TRBD2 identical over 16 bases. Germline CDR1 reads SGHRS; CDR2 reads YFSETQ. The CDR3 totals 19 residues. V lost 1 base and J lost 6; bases outside the gene matches: 10. CDR3 bases: TGCGCCAGCAGCTTGACGGGACTAGCGGGGGGGCCAGGTTTCAATGAGCAGTTCTTC. The encoded protein is CASSLTGLAGGPGFNEQFF.

The J gene is TRBJ2-2, the V gene TRBV19, with TRBD1 identical over 8 bases. CDR1 is LNHDA, CDR2 SQIVND, per germline (reference sequence). Trimming cost V 5 bases and J 6 bases; bases outside gene matches: 11. This CDR3 spans 16 amino acids. CDR3 DNA sequence: TGTGCCAGTAGTTCCCGGACAGGGAATGGCCCCGGGGAGCTGTTTTTT. This codes for CASSSRTGNGPGELFF. The full variable domain, rest sourced from reference TRBV19 and TRBJ2-2, is DGGITQSPKYLFRKEGQNVTLSCEQNLNHDAMYWYRQDPGQGLRLIYYSQIVNDFQKGDIAEGYSVSREKKESFPLTVTSAQKNPTAFYLCASSSRTGNGPGELFFGEGSRLTVL.

The chain has TRBV27 and TRBJ2-1, with 11 bases matching TRBD1. This CDR3 comprises 15 residues. With 0 bases clipped from V and 7 bases from J, the junction kept 2 bases outside the gene matches. CDR1 and CDR2 (germline): MNHEY, SMNVEV (reference sequence). This CDR3 is CASSLSGTGGNEQFF. The CDR3 DNA is TGTGCCAGCAGTTTATCCGGGACAGGGGGGAATGAGCAGTTCTTC.